This T cell receptor beta chain was observed in a study of lymphopenia after photon versus proton radiotherapy. V was cut by 2 bases and J by 5 bases, with 16 bases left in between. This CDR3 is 15 amino acids long. CDR1 MNHNS and CDR2 SASEGT come from the germline V gene. Profiled with immunoSEQ multiplex PCR; TCRdb holds only in-frame clones, not every one. The sample lists under 35,000 clones; about 87% were seen once. The clonotype comes from a woman in her sixties or seventies with pancreatic cancer. Here the sequenced sample was peripheral blood, taken from a patient treated with proton-based radiotherapy. The chain couples TRBV6-1 to TRBJ2-7; no firm D call. The CDR3 reads CASSEWRTRRDEQYF. The CDR3 region has the DNA TGTGCCAGCAGTGAATGGCGCACGCGTCGCGACGAGCAGTACTTC.